Shown below are 25 T cell receptor beta chains from a single sample sequenced in a study of T cell responses to AZD1222 COVID-19 vaccine. The table came from immunoSEQ multiplex PCR; TCRdb's copy has only in-frame clones and leaves some out. The table lists about 76,000 clones, 88% of them singletons. The source material was peripheral blood, sampled on day 0 of MenACWY control vaccination. These receptors originate from an adult in good health.

The chain combines TRBV6-5 with TRBJ2-5, with 13 positions matching TRBD2. The CDR3 is made up of 15 amino acids. The J segment lost 5 bases and the V segment lost 4 bases, leaving 4 bases of the junction unmatched. Germline lookup yields CDR1 MNHEY and CDR2 SVGAGI. This chain's CDR3 is CASSSGLAGVETQYF. CDR3 nucleotide sequence: TGTGCCAGCAGTTCCGGACTAGCGGGAGTTGAGACCCAGTACTTC.

DNA for the CDR3: TGTGCCAGCAGCTTTGGACTTAAGTACGAGCAGTACTTC. Translating it yields CASSFGLKYEQYF. This rearrangement joins TRBV12-3 or TRBV12-4 to TRBJ2-7; D is perhaps TRBD2 (5 bases). The CDR3 length is 13 residues. The ends were cut back, 6 bases at V and 4 bases at J, with 13 bases in the middle.

The J gene is TRBJ1-1, the V gene TRBV29-1; maybe TRBD1 (6 bases). The V and J ends lost 1 base and 0 bases respectively, with 15 bases between them. The CDR3 contains 16 residues. Germline V gene data show CDR1 as SQVTM and CDR2 as ANQGSEA. For the CDR3, the DNA is TGCAGCGTTGAAGGTGGACAGCACCTCATGAACACTGAAGCTTTCTTT. Encoded protein: CSVEGGQHLMNTEAFF.

This clone was picked up one time. The V gene is TRBV7-9, the J gene TRBJ2-7; the D gene is possibly TRBD1 (6 bases). With 4 bases removed from V and 3 bases from J, the gap between germline ends came to 13 bases. Germline CDR1 and CDR2: SEHNR and FQNEAQ (reference sequence). The CDR3 sequence is 14 residues long. CDR3 coding DNA: TGTGCCAGCAGCTCGGACAGTTGGGGCTACGAGCAGTACTTC. Its translation is CASSSDSWGYEQYF.

CDR3 nucleotides: TGTGCCAGCAGCCATGGACTAGGATCGGGTAATGAGCAGTTCTTC. It translates to CASSHGLGSGNEQFF. The rearrangement links TRBV4-2 to TRBJ2-1; 7 nucleotides line up with TRBD2. CDR3 length: 15 amino acids. Germline V gene sequence: CDR1 LGHNA, CDR2 YNFKEQ. V shed 3 bases and J 7 bases; nucleotides not matched to a gene: 9.

This chain connects TRBV3-1 (or the pseudogene TRBV3-2) to TRBJ2-4, with D perhaps given as TRBD1 or TRBD2 (7 bases each). This CDR3 has 13 amino acids. Trimming took off 6 bases at V and 9 bases at J, with 15 bases between the two ends. CDR1 and CDR2 from the germline V gene are LGHDT and YNNKEL (reference sequence). CDR3 residues: CASREGGGGIQYF. As DNA, the CDR3 is TGTGCCAGCAGGGAAGGGGGCGGGGGCATTCAGTACTTC.

The CDR3 protein is CASSLYRDDEQFF. The CDR3 nucleotides read TGTGCCAGCAGCTTATACCGCGACGATGAGCAGTTCTTC. The rearrangement joins TRBV7-2 to TRBJ2-1; unclear D gene. Per germline, CDR1 SGHTA and CDR2 FQGNSA. Trimming took 2 bases from V and 8 from J, leaving 10 bases between them. CDR3 length: 13 residues.

V is TRBV30 and J is TRBJ2-7; no definite D call. The V gene's germline CDR1 is GTSNPN and CDR2 SVGIG (reference sequence). Trimming took off 3 bases at V and 6 bases at J, with 15 bases between the two ends. CDR3 length equals 13 residues. CDR3 nucleotides: TGTGCCTGGAGGAGGAGCAGGATCGGCGAGCAGTACTTC. It encodes CAWRRSRIGEQYF.

V and J are TRBV30 and TRBJ1-2; D not certain. V lost 4 bases and J 0 bases, leaving 18 bases between the germline ends. The CDR3 covers 16 residues. The germline V gene has CDR1 GTSNPN and CDR2 SVGIG (reference sequence). CDR3 bases: TGTGCCTGGAACCCTGGGGTCGGCAGAACTAACTATGGCTACACCTTC. It specifies CAWNPGVGRTNYGYTF.

V gene TRBV28 combines with J gene TRBJ2-3; D ambiguous. The CDR3 is 15 amino acids. Deletions cut 3 bases from V and 2 bases from J, with 12 bases between. The V gene's germline CDR1 is MDHEN and CDR2 SYDVKM. The CDR3 loop reads CASSFRPYNTDTQYF. The CDR3 coding sequence is TGTGCCAGCAGTTTCAGACCGTATAACACAGATACGCAGTATTTT.

The chain employs TRBV27 and TRBJ1-4; 8 bases align to TRBD1. CDR3 length: 15 amino acids. The V and J ends lost 5 bases and 5 bases, in that order; junction bases with no gene match: 7. Germline lookup yields CDR1 MNHEY and CDR2 SMNVEV (reference sequence). This CDR3 reads CASSPWTGPNEKLFF. The CDR3, as DNA: TGTGCCAGCAGTCCCTGGACAGGGCCAAATGAAAAACTGTTTTTT. The variable domain in full, with the rest retrieved from reference TRBV27 and TRBJ1-4, is EAQVTQNPRYLITVTGKKLTVTCSQNMNHEYMSWYRQDPGLGLRQIYYSMNVEVTDKGDVPEGYKVSRKEKRNFPLILESPSPNQTSLYFCASSPWTGPNEKLFFGSGTQLSVL.

The gene calls are TRBV4-3 and TRBJ1-1; D uncertain. Germline V gene sequence: CDR1 LGHNA, CDR2 YSLEER. This CDR3 contains 15 residues. V dropped 0 bases and J dropped 3 bases, with 11 bases sitting between them. The CDR3 is CASSQEVGKHTEAFF. The CDR3 nucleotides are TGCGCCAGCAGCCAAGAAGTGGGCAAACACACTGAAGCTTTCTTT.

The chain recombines TRBV6-1 with TRBJ2-5; D remains ambiguous. Trimming stripped 3 bases from V and 7 bases from J, with 9 bases between. The CDR3 has 12 residues. Germline-derived CDR1 and CDR2 are MNHNS and SASEGT. Here the CDR3 DNA reads TGTGCCAGCAGTGATCTGAGTTGGACCCAGTACTTC. Its protein product is CASSDLSWTQYF.

The rearrangement uses TRBV7-2 and TRBJ1-1; D unclear. V shed 5 bases and J shed 11 bases, with 21 bases lying between them. Germline V gene data show CDR1 as SGHTA and CDR2 as FQGNSA. This CDR3 is 14 amino acids long. The CDR3 DNA sequence: TGTGCCAGCAGCGGAGACAAGCTGTCCTTGCGGGCTTTCTTT. This encodes CASSGDKLSLRAFF. The whole variable domain, remainder taken from reference TRBV7-2 and TRBJ1-1, is GAGVSQSPSNKVTEKGKDVELRCDPISGHTALYWYRQSLGQGLEFLIYFQGNSAPDKSGLPSDRFSAERTGGSVSTLTIQRTQQEDSAVYLCASSGDKLSLRAFFGQGTRLTVV.

This clone was seen a few times. This sequence joins TRBV6-4 and TRBJ2-6; 7 nucleotides match TRBD1. The CDR3 runs 14 residues. V was pared by 8 bases and J by 4 bases, with 5 bases of the junction left unmatched. The germline V gene has CDR1 MRHNA and CDR2 SNTAGT. The CDR3 DNA sequence: TGTGCCAGCCTTACAGGGGTCGGGGCCAACGTCCTGACTTTC. It yields the protein CASLTGVGANVLTF.

This sequence joins TRBV7-6 and TRBJ1-6; TRBD1 is a possible D gene (6 bases). The length of the CDR3 is 15 residues. Trimming cost V 3 bases and J 10 bases, with 16 bases left between them. Germline loops: CDR1 SGHVS, CDR2 FNYEAQ. The DNA of the CDR3 is TGTGCCAGCAGCTTTAATCCAGGGGAAGAATCACCCCTCCACTTT. Its protein product is CASSFNPGEESPLHF.

The V call is TRBV19, the J call TRBJ2-3; maybe TRBD2 (5 bases). V gave up 6 bases and J gave up 0 bases, with 16 bases separating them. The CDR3 contains 16 residues. Germline lookup yields CDR1 LNHDA and CDR2 SQIVND (reference sequence). CDR3: CASRGVRASSTDTQYF. CDR3 sequence (DNA): TGTGCCAGTAGGGGAGTGAGGGCATCTAGCACAGATACGCAGTATTTT. Drawing the rest from reference TRBV19 and TRBJ2-3, the complete variable domain is DGGITQSPKYLFRKEGQNVTLSCEQNLNHDAMYWYRQDPGQGLRLIYYSQIVNDFQKGDIAEGYSVSREKKESFPLTVTSAQKNPTAFYLCASRGVRASSTDTQYFGPGTRLTVL.

This chain links TRBV6-5 with TRBJ2-5; TRBD2 matches 7 bases. The length of the CDR3 is 15 residues. CDR1 and CDR2 from the germline V gene are MNHEY and SVGAGI. After removal of 0 bases from V and 5 bases from J, the junction contained 6 bases not matched to a gene. In DNA, the CDR3 is TGTGCCAGCAGTTACTCTGGAGGGCGGGGGGAGACCCAGTACTTC. Protein: CASSYSGGRGETQYF.

The chain couples TRBV4-1 to TRBJ1-2, with 10 nucleotides matching TRBD1. CDR1 and CDR2 (germline): MGHRA, YSYEKL. Trimming at V came to 4 bases and at J to 6 bases, leaving 8 bases not matched to a gene. The CDR3 spans 15 residues. The CDR3: CASSLGQGGVDGYTF. The CDR3 DNA sequence: TGCGCCAGCAGCCTCGGACAGGGGGGTGTTGATGGCTACACCTTC.

This rearrangement joins TRBV5-1 to TRBJ2-1, with D hard to call. V lost 4 bases, J lost 8 bases, and 10 bases lay in between. The CDR3 length is 12 residues. Germline V CDR1 and CDR2: SGHRS, YFSETQ. This chain's CDR3 is CASSHGGDEQFF. In DNA, the CDR3 is TGCGCCAGCAGCCACGGTGGCGATGAGCAGTTCTTC.

V gene TRBV5-8 combines with J gene TRBJ1-5; a weak D match, TRBD1 (5 bases). Germline V gives CDR1 SGHTS, CDR2 YDEGEE. Trimming took off 3 bases at V and 7 bases at J, with 14 bases between the two ends. CDR3 length equals 14 residues. CDR3 protein: CASSSDRGGQPQHF. The CDR3, as DNA: TGTGCCAGCAGCTCAGATAGGGGAGGCCAGCCCCAGCATTTT.

The rearrangement links TRBV19 to TRBJ2-2; maybe TRBD2 (7 bases). This CDR3 has 15 amino acids. V lost 7 bases, J lost 0 bases, and 12 bases lay in between. In germline, CDR1 is LNHDA, CDR2 SQIVND (reference sequence). The chain's CDR3 is CASTRGGPNTGELFF. The CDR3 DNA follows: TGTGCCAGTACGAGGGGGGGCCCGAACACCGGGGAGCTGTTTTTT.

This chain uses TRBV9 with TRBJ2-5; 7 positions agree with TRBD2. CDR1 is SGDLS, CDR2 YYNGEE, per germline. Trimming cost V 0 bases and J 5 bases; bases outside gene matches: 10. This CDR3 comprises 16 residues. CDR3 DNA: TGTGCCAGCAGCGTAGCGTCCGGGGTCGGGAGGGAGACCCAGTACTTC. Translated, it gives CASSVASGVGRETQYF. Looking up the rest from reference TRBV9 and TRBJ2-5 gives the full variable domain: DSGVTQTPKHLITATGQRVTLRCSPRSGDLSVYWYQQSLDQGLQFLIQYYNGEERAKGNILERFSAQQFPDLHSELNLSSLELGDSALYFCASSVASGVGRETQYFGPGTRLLVL.

For the CDR3, the DNA is TGTGCCAGCAGTTCCTTCGGGGAGACAGATACGCAGTATTTT. Protein sequence: CASSSFGETDTQYF. This chain joins TRBV28 and TRBJ2-3; possibly TRBD2 for D (5 bases). The germline gives CDR1 MDHEN, CDR2 SYDVKM. The CDR3 length is 14 residues. The V end lost 4 bases, the J end lost 3 bases, and 11 bases lay between the germline ends.

There are a few counts of this clone. As DNA, the CDR3 is TGTGCCAGCCGCCGCCCAACAGGTACCTACGAGCAGTACTTC. Its translation is CASRRPTGTYEQYF. This chain uses TRBV28 with TRBJ2-7; weak D call: TRBD1 (5 bases). CDR1 MDHEN and CDR2 SYDVKM come from the germline V gene. Trimming pared 8 bases from V and 2 bases from J, leaving 16 bases between. This CDR3 is 14 amino acids long.